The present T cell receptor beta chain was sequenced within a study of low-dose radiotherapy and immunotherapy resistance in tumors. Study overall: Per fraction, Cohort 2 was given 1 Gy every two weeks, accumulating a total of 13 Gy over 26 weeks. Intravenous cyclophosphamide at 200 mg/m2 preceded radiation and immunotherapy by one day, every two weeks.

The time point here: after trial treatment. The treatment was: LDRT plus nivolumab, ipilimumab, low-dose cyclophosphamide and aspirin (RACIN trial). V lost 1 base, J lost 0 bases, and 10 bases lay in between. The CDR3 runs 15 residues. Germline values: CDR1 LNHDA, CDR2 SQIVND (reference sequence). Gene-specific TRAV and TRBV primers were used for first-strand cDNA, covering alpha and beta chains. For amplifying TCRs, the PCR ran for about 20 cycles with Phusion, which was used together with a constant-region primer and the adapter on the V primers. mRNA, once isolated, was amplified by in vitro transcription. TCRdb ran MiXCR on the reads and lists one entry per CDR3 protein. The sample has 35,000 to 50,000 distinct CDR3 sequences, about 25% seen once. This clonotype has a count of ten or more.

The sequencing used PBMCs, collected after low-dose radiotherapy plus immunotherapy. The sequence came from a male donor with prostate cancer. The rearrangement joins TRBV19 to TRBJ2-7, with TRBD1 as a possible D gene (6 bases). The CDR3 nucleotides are TGTGCCAGTAGTATAGGACGGGACAACTCCTACGAGCAGTACTTC. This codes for CASSIGRDNSYEQYF. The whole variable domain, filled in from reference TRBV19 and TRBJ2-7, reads DGGITQSPKYLFRKEGQNVTLSCEQNLNHDAMYWYRQDPGQGLRLIYYSQIVNDFQKGDIAEGYSVSREKKESFPLTVTSAQKNPTAFYLCASSIGRDNSYEQYFGPGTRLTVT.